This TCR beta chain derives from a study of beta chain features in type 1 diabetes. For the study at large: Patients did not differ from healthy donors in age, gender or cell yield.

Concerning this clone: The antigen is not known.

Every isolated RNA sample was fully reverse transcribed, so sequencing captured expressed TCRB transcripts. Method: immunoSEQ multiplex PCR; TCRdb's copy keeps in-frame clones and lacks some. This sample has 140,000 to 150,000 clones; around 50% occur once, and the top ten carry over 0.4%. Study-wide points: Patients' naive, central memory and regulatory TCRB repertoires appeared more alike than those of healthy donors.

Sequencing was done on a sample of Tregs from blood. The clonotype originates from a man aged 18 to 29 in good health.

CDR3 in amino acids: CASSYLSPQVSPLHF. In nucleotides, the CDR3 is TGTGCCAGCAGCTACTTATCCCCCCAGGTTTCACCCCTCCACTTT. This chain uses TRBV7-8 with TRBJ1-6; D gene unclear. This CDR3 has 15 residues. Germline V gives CDR1 SGHVS, CDR2 FQNEAQ. V gave up 4 bases and J gave up 9 bases, with 16 bases separating them.